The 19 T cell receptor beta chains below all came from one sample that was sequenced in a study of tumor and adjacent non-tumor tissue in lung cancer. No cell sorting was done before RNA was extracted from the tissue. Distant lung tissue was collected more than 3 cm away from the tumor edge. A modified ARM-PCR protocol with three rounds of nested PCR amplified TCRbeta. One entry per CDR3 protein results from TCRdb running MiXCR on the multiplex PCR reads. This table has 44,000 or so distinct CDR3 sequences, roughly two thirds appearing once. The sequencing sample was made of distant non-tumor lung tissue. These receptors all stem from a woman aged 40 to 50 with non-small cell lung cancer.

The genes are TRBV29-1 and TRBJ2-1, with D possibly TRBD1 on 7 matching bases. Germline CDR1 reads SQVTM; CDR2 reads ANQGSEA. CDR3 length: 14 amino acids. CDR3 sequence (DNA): TGCAGTGTTACCGCGGGACAGATCCACAATGAGCAGTTCTTC. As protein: CSVTAGQIHNEQFF.

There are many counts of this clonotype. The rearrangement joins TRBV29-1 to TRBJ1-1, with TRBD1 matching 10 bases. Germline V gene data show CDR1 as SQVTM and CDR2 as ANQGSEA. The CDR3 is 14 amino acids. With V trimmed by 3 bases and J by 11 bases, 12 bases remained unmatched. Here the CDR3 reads CSVDQQRTGGEAFF. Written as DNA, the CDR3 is TGCAGCGTTGATCAACAAAGGACAGGGGGTGAGGCTTTCTTT.

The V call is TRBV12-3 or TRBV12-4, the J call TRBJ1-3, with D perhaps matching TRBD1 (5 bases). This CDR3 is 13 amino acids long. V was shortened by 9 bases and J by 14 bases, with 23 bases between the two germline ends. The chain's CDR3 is CARGTFSGNTVYF. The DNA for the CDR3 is TGTGCCAGGGGGACTTTCTCTGGAAACACTGTATATTTT.

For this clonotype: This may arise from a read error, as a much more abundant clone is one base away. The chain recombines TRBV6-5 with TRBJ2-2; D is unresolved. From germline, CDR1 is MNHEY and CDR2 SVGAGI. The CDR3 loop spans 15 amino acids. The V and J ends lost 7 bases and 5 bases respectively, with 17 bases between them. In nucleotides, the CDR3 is TGTGCCAGCACTTCAAAGACAAGCCTGACCGGGGAGCTGTTTTTT. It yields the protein CASTSKTSLTGELFF.

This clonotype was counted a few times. CDR3 loop: CASSLLRGRGAEAFF. The CDR3 DNA is TGTGCCAGCAGTTTATTAAGGGGGCGAGGCGCTGAAGCTTTCTTT. This chain uses TRBV28 with TRBJ1-1, with 7 bases matching TRBD1. The V segment lost 1 base and the J segment 6 bases; nucleotides outside the gene matches: 8. Germline CDR1 MDHEN, CDR2 SYDVKM. CDR3 length: 15 residues.

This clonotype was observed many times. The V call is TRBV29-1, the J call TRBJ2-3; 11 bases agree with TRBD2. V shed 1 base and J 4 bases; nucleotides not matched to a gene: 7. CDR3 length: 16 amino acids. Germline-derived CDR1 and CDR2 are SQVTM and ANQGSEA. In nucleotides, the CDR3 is TGCAGCGTTGAAGTTGGGGCTAGCGGGGGGCCAGATACGCAGTATTTT. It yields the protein CSVEVGASGGPDTQYF.

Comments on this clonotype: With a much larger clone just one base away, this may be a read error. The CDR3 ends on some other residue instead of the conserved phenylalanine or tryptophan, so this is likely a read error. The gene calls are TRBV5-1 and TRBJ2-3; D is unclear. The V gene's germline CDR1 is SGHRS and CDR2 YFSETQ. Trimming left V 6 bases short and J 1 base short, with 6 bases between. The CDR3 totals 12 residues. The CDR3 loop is CASMRGTDTQYL. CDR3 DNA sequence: TGCGCCAGCATGCGAGGCACAGATACGCAGTATCTT.

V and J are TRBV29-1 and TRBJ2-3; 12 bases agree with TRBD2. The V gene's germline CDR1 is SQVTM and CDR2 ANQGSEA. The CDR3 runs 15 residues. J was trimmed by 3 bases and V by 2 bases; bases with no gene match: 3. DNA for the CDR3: TGCAGCGTTGAACTAGGGACTAGCGGGACAGATACGCAGTATTTT. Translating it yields CSVELGTSGTDTQYF.

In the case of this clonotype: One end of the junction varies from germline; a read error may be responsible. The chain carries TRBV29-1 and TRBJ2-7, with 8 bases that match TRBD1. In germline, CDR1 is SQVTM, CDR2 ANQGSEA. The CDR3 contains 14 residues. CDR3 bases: TGCAGCATTGAACTTTGCCCCGGGACAGGCCAGCAGTACTTC. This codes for CSIELCPGTGQQYF.

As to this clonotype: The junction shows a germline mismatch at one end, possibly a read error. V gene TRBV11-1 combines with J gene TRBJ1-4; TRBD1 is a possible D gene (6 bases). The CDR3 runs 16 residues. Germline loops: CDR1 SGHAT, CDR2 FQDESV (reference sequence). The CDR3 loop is CASSLDYKTGTEKVFF. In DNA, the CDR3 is TGTGCCAGCAGCTTAGACTACAAGACAGGAACCGAAAAAGTGTTCTTT.

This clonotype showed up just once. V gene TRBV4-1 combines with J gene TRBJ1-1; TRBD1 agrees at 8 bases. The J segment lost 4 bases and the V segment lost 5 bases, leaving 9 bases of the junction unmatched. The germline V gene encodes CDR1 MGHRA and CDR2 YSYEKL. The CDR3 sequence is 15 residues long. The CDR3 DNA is TGCGCCAGCAGCGAAACGACAGGGGCGTGCACTGAAGCTTTCTTT. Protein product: CASSETTGACTEAFF.

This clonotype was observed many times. The CDR3 DNA follows: TGTGCCAGCAGCCTGGGACCGATGGCGGGGACCCAGTACTTC. This encodes CASSLGPMAGTQYF. The genes are TRBV14 and TRBJ2-5; D possibly uses TRBD1 or TRBD2 (5 bases each). V lost 4 bases and J 7 bases, leaving 16 bases between the germline ends. CDR3 length equals 14 residues. Germline lookup yields CDR1 SGHDN and CDR2 FVKESK.

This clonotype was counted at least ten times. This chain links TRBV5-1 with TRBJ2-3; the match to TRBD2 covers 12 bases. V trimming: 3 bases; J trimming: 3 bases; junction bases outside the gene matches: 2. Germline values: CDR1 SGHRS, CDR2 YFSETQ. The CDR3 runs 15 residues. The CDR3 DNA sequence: TGCGCCAGCAGCTCGACTAGCGGGAGAACAGATACGCAGTATTTT. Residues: CASSSTSGRTDTQYF.

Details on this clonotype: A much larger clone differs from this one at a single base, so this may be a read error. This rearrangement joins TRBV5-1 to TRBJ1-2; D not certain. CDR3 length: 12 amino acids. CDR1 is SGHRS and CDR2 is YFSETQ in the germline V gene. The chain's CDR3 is CANSLAGIGYTF. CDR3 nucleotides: TGCGCCAACAGCTTGGCCGGTATCGGCTACACCTTC. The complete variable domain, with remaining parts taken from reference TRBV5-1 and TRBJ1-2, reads KAGVTQTPRYLIKTRGQQVTLSCSPISGHRSVSWYQQTPGQGLQFLFEYFSETQRNKGNFPGRFSGRQFSNSRSEMNVSTLELGDSALYLCANSLAGIGYTFGSGTRLTVV.

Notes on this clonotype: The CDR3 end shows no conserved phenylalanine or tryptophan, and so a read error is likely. CDR3 amino acids: CPSRRDRGDGYTL. DNA for the CDR3: TGTCCCAGCAGACGTGACAGGGGCGATGGCTACACCCTC. This rearrangement joins TRBV5-6 to TRBJ1-2; 8 bases match TRBD1. Looked up from germline, CDR1 is SGHDT and CDR2 is YYEEEE. The CDR3 is 13 amino acids.

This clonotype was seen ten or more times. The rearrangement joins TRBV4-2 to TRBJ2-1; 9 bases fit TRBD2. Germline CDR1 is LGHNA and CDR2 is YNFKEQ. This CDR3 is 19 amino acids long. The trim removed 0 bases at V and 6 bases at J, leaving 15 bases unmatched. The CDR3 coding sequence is TGTGCCAGCAGCCAAGATGGGGTAGCGGGAGTAGGTTCTATCAATGAGCAGTTCTTC. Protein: CASSQDGVAGVGSINEQFF.

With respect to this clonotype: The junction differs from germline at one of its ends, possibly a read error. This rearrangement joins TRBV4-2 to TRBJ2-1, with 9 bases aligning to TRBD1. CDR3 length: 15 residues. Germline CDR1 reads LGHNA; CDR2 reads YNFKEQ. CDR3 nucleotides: TGTGCCAGCGACCCGGGACAGGGACCTTACAATAAGCAGTCCTTC. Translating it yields CASDPGQGPYNKQSF.

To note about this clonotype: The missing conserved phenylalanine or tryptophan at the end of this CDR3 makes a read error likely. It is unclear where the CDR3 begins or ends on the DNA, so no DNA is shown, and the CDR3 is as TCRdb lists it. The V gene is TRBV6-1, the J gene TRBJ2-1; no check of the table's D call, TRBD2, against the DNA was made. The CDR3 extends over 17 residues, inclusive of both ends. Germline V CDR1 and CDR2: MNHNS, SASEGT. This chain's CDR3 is CASSDPGLAGAYNERFS.

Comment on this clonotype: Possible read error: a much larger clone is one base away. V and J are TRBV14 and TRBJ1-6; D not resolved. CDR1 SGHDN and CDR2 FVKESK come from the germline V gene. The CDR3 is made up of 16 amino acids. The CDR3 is CGSSQELTFLHSPLHF. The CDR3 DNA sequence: TGTGGCAGCAGCCAAGAACTAACATTCTTGCATTCACCCCTCCACTTT.